This TCR beta chain was sequenced in a study of blood T cell repertoires in COVID-19. Study summary: The samples span acute and convalescent COVID-19 from the United States, Italy and Spain. Nucleic acid was either cDNA or gDNA, and it came from T cells, B-cell-depleted T cells, or PBMCs.

Source study methods: Reference gene primers were amplified, and this amplification served to estimate nucleated cell counts. Produced via immunoSEQ multiplex PCR; TCRdb's table is partial and in-frame only. From that table come the V and J calls and clone size; the DNA was used to work out D and trimming. The data show about 290,000 clones, 89% seen once. The CDR3 spans 13 residues. The germline gives CDR1 SEHNR, CDR2 FQNEAQ (reference sequence). Between the trimmed V and J ends, which lost 4 bases and 8 bases, there was a span of 14 bases. J is TRBJ1-2 and V is TRBV7-9, with D possibly matching TRBD1 (5 bases). Sequencing was carried out using peripheral blood. The TCR comes from a middle-aged woman who had recovered from COVID-19. CDR3 loop: CASSSDGRGGYTF. CDR3 in DNA: TGTGCCAGCAGCTCGGACGGCCGGGGGGGCTACACCTTC.